These T cell receptor beta chains were read from a single sample in a study of blood T cell repertoires in COVID-19. Here immunoSEQ multiplex PCR was the method, and the copy in TCRdb shows in-frame clones only, minus some. Of around 250,000 clones in the sample, around four fifths are singletons; the top ten hold more than 6.5%. The sequencing input was peripheral blood. The receptor set was obtained from a middle-aged man with active or convalescent COVID-19. The CDR3 runs from the conserved cysteine through the conserved F or W. The D gene is left open where the match is weak. Clone size, where shown, is once, few, many, or a class for clones that have expanded.

- | TRBJ2-1 | TRBD2 | TRBV7-2 | TGTGCCAGCAGCACGGGACTAGCGGGGGTCAATGAGCAGTTCTTC | CASSTGLAGVNEQFF
- | TRBJ2-1 | TRBD2 | TRBV6-4 | TGTGCCAGCACCCCAGGACTAGCGGGGAACAATGAGCAGTTCTTC | CASTPGLAGNNEQFF
- | TRBJ1-1 | - | TRBV7-9 | TGTGCCAGCAGCCGAAGCTCCACTGAAGCTTTCTTT | CASSRSSTEAFF
- | TRBJ1-6 | - | TRBV7-6 | TGTGCCAGCAGCTTGGCCCGACAGGCCGGGACCCTCCACTTT | CASSLARQAGTLHF
once | TRBJ1-2 | - | TRBV28 | TGTGCCACCAGTTCAAACTATGGCTACACCTTC | CATSSNYGYTF
once | TRBJ1-4 | TRBD1 | TRBV4-1 | TGCGCCAGCAGCCACAAACAGGGGAAGAGTGAAAAACTGTTTTTT | CASSHKQGKSEKLFF
once | TRBJ1-6 | - | TRBV4-3 | TGCGCCAGCAGCCAAGATCTTGAGACATCGACTTCACCCCTCCACTTT | CASSQDLETSTSPLHF
- | TRBJ2-2 | - | TRBV5-1 | TGCGCCAGCAGCTTGCAAACAGGGTGGAGGACCGGGGAGCTGTTTTTT | CASSLQTGWRTGELFF
- | TRBJ2-7 | TRBD2 | TRBV30 | TGTGCCTGGAGTTTCGGGGGGGCCTCCTACGAGCAGTACTTC | CAWSFGGASYEQYF
- | TRBJ1-2 | - | TRBV7-3 | TGTGCCAGCAGCATCAATGCAAGGGGCCTTAACTTC | CASSINARGLNF
- | TRBJ1-2 | TRBD1 | TRBV12-3/TRBV12-4 | TGTGCCAGCAGGCTCGACAGGGTTGATGGCTACACCTTC | CASRLDRVDGYTF
- | TRBJ2-3 | - | TRBV7-3 | TGTGCCAGCAGCTTAGGCCCTAGCACAGGCACAGATACGCAGTATTTT | CASSLGPSTGTDTQYF
- | TRBJ1-2 | - | TRBV6-2/TRBV6-3 | TGTGCCAGCAGCCCCGGGGAACCTAACTATGGCTACACCTTC | CASSPGEPNYGYTF
- | TRBJ2-2 | - | TRBV18 | TGTGCCAGCTCCCTCGTGAACACCGGGGAGCTGTTTTTT | CASSLVNTGELFF
- | TRBJ1-1 | - | TRBV24-1 | TGTGCCGCCGAAGACATCTCGAACACTGAAGCTTTCTTT | CAAEDISNTEAFF
- | TRBJ2-3 | - | TRBV11-2 | TGTGCCAGCAGCTTCGTTCCGGGATCCACAGATACGCAGTATTTT | CASSFVPGSTDTQYF
- | TRBJ2-1 | - | TRBV24-1 | TGTGCCACCAGTGACCCTTTAGGGGATTCCTACAATGAGCAGTTCTTC | CATSDPLGDSYNEQFF
- | TRBJ2-7 | - | TRBV18 | TGTGCCAGCTCACCAACGGGATACGAGCAGTACTTC | CASSPTGYEQYF
- | TRBJ1-6 | TRBD1 | TRBV18 | TGTGCCAGCTCACCAGGATCAGGGGGCGCAGGATCACCCCTCCACTTT | CASSPGSGGAGSPLHF
- | TRBJ2-7 | TRBD1 | TRBV2 | TGTGCCAGCATAGGGCAGGGGGCTTACGAGCAGTACTTC | CASIGQGAYEQYF
- | TRBJ1-2 | TRBD1 | TRBV12-3/TRBV12-4 | TGTGCCAGCAGGCAAACAGGGGACTATGGCTACACCTTC | CASRQTGDYGYTF
- | TRBJ1-6 | - | TRBV7-9 | TGTGCCAGCAGCTCGGGCCGGGAGGGGTCGGGTTCACCCCTCCACTTT | CASSSGREGSGSPLHF
- | TRBJ1-4 | TRBD1 | TRBV7-2 | TGTGCCAGCAGCCCGGACAGGGGGCATGAAAAACTGTTTTTT | CASSPDRGHEKLFF
few | TRBJ2-5 | - | TRBV12-5 | TGTGCTAGTGGGTCCACAGGGAAAGAGACCCAGTACTTC | CASGSTGKETQYF
- | TRBJ1-5 | - | TRBV21-1 | TGTGCCAAAGTGCTTCAGGACAGGCGATGGGAGCCCCAGCATTTT | CAKVLQDRRWEPQHF
- | TRBJ2-7 | TRBD1 | TRBV7-2 | TGTGCCAGCAGCTCCCCGGGACAGGGGCGAGAGCAGTACTTC | CASSSPGQGREQYF
- | TRBJ2-7 | TRBD1 | TRBV27 | TGTGCCAGCAAGGACAGGGCTGATGCCTACGAGCAGTACTTC | CASKDRADAYEQYF
- | TRBJ2-7 | TRBD2 | TRBV3-1/TRBV3-2 | TGTGCCAGCAGCCCAACTAGCGAGAAGTCCTACGAGCAGTACTTC | CASSPTSEKSYEQYF
- | TRBJ2-3 | TRBD2 | TRBV18 | TGTGCCAGCTCACCGGGAGGGGCGCGCACAGATACGCAGTATTTT | CASSPGGARTDTQYF
few | TRBJ1-2 | TRBD1 | TRBV24-1 | TGTGCCACCAGTGATCTACTCCACCGGGACAGGAGAGCTAACTATGGCTACACCTTC | CATSDLLHRDRRANYGYTF
- | TRBJ1-2 | - | TRBV29-1 | TGCAGCGTTGTCGCAGGCAATGGCTACACCTTC | CSVVAGNGYTF
few | TRBJ2-3 | TRBD2 | TRBV4-3 | TGCGCCAGCAGCCCGGGGGTAGCGGGGGTGGATACGCAGTATTTT | CASSPGVAGVDTQYF
- | TRBJ2-7 | TRBD1 | TRBV30 | TGTGCCTGGAGATCGACAGGGTCTGGGGAGCAGTACTTC | CAWRSTGSGEQYF
few | TRBJ2-5 | - | TRBV5-6 | TGTGCCAGCAGTGCAGGACAGAGGGGAGAGACCCAGTACTTC | CASSAGQRGETQYF
- | TRBJ2-1 | TRBD1 | TRBV10-1 | TGCGCCAGCAGCATATCCGGGACAGAAGTTTACAATGAGCAGTTCTTC | CASSISGTEVYNEQFF
- | TRBJ2-1 | TRBD2 | TRBV2 | TGTGCCAGGAGGGACTATCCCGACAATGAGCAGTTCTTC | CARRDYPDNEQFF
- | TRBJ2-1 | - | TRBV6-5 | TGTGCCAGCAGGCCCCCCGGGACATTTAACAATGAGCAGTTCTTC | CASRPPGTFNNEQFF
- | TRBJ2-6 | - | TRBV11-3 | TGTGCCAGCAGGTACACAGGGTACGGGGCCAACGTCCTGACTTTC | CASRYTGYGANVLTF
- | TRBJ1-3 | - | TRBV25-1 | TGTGCCAGCAGTACCCTTGGGGGCATCTCAAACACCATATATTTT | CASSTLGGISNTIYF
- | TRBJ2-1 | TRBD2 | TRBV13 | TGTGCCAGCAGGCTCGCTGGGACTAGCGGGAACAATGAGCAGTTCTTC | CASRLAGTSGNNEQFF
- | TRBJ2-3 | TRBD2 | TRBV6-2/TRBV6-3 | TGTGCCAGCAGTTTCCCGGGGGGGGGAACAGATACGCAGTATTTT | CASSFPGGGTDTQYF
few | TRBJ2-2 | - | TRBV2 | TGTGCCAGCAGTGTAGGACAGACCCACACCGGGGAGCTGTTTTTT | CASSVGQTHTGELFF
- | TRBJ1-6 | - | TRBV6-5 | TGTGCCAGCACCCTCCTTAGGGGGAATTCACCCCTCCACTTT | CASTLLRGNSPLHF
- | TRBJ2-2 | - | TRBV30 | TGTGCCTGGGCTACAGGGTCGAACACCGGGGAGCTGTTTTTT | CAWATGSNTGELFF